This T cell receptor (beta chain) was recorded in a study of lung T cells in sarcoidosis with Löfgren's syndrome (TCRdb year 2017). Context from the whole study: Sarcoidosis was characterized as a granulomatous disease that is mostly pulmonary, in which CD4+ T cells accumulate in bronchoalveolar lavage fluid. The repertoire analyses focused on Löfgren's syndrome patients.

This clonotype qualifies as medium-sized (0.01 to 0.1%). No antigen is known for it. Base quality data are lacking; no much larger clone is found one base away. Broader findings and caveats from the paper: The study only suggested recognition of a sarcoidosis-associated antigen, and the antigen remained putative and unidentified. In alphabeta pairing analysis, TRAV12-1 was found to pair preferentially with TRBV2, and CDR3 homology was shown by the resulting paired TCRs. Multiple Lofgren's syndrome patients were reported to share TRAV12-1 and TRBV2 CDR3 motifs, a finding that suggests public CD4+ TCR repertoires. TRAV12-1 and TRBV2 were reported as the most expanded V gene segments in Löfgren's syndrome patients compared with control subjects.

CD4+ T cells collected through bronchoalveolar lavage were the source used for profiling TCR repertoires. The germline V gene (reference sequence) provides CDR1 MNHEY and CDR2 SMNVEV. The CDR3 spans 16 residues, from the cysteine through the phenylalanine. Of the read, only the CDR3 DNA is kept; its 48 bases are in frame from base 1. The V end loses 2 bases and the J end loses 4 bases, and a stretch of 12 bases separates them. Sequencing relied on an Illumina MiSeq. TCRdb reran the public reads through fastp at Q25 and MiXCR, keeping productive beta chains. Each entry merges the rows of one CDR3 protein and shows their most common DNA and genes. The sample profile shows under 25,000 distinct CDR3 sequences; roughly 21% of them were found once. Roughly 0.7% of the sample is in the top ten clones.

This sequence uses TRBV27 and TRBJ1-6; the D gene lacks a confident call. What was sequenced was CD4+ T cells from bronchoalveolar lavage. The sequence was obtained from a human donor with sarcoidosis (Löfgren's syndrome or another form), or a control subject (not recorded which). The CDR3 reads CASSLAVADYNSPLHF. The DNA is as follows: TGTGCCAGCAGTTTAGCAGTGGCTGATTATAATTCACCCCTCCACTTT.